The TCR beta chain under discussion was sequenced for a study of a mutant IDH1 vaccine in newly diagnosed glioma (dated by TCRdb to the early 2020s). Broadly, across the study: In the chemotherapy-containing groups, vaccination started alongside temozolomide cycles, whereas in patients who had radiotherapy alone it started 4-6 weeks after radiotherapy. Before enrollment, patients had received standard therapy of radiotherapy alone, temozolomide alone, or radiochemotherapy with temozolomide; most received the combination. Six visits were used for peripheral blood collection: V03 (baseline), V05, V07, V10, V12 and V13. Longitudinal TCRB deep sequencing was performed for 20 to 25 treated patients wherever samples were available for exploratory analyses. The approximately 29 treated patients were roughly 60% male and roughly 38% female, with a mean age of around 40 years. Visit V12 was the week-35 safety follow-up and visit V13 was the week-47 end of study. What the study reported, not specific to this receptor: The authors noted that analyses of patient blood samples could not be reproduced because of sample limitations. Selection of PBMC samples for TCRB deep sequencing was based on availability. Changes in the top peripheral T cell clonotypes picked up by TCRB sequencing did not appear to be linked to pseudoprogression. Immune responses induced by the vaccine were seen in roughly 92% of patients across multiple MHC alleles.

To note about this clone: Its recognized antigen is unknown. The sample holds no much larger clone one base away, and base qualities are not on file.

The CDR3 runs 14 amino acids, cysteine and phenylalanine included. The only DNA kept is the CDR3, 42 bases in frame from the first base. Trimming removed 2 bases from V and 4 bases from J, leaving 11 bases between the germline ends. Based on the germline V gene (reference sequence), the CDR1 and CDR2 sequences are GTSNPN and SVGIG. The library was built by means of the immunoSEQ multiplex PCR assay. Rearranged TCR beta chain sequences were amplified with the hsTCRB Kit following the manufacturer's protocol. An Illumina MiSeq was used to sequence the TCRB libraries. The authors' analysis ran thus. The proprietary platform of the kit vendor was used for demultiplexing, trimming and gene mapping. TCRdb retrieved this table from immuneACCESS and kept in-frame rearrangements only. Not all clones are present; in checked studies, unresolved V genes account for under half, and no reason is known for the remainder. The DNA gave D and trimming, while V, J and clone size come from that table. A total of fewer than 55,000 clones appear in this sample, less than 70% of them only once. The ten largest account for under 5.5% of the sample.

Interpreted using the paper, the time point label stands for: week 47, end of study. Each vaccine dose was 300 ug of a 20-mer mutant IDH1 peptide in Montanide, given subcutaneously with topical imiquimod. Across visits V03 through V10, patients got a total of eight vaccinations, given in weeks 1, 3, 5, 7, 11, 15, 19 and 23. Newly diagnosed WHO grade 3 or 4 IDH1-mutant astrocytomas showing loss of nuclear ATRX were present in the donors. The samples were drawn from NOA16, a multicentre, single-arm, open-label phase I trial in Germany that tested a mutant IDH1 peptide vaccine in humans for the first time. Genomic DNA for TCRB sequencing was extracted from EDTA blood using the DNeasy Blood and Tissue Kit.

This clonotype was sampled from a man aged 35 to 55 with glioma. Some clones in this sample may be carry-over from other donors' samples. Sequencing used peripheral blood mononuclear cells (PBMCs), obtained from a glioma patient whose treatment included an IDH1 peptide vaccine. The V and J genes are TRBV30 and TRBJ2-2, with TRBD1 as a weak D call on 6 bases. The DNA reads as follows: TGTGCCTGGAGTCCCAGGGGAAGCACCGGGGAGCTGTTTTTT. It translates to CAWSPRGSTGELFF.